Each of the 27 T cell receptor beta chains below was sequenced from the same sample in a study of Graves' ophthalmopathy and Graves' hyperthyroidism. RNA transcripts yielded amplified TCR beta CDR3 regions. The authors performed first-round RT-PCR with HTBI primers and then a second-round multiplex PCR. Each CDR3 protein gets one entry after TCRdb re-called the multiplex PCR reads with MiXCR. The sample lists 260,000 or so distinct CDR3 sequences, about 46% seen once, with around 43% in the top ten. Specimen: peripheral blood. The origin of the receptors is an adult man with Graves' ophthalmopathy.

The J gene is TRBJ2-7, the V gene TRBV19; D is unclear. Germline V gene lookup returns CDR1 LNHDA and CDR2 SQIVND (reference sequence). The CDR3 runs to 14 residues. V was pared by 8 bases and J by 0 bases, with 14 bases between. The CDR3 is CASGVGLSSYEQYF. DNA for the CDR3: TGTGCCAGTGGAGTAGGCCTTAGCTCCTACGAGCAGTACTTC.

CDR3 amino acids: CASSIGRGPSNQPQHF. CDR3 DNA sequence: TGTGCCAGTAGTATAGGAAGGGGCCCGAGCAATCAGCCCCAGCATTTT. The rearrangement uses TRBV19 and TRBJ1-5, with a possible D match to TRBD1 (5 bases). Trimming cost V 1 base and J 1 base, with 11 bases left between them. CDR3 length equals 16 residues. The germline V gene encodes CDR1 LNHDA and CDR2 SQIVND (reference sequence).

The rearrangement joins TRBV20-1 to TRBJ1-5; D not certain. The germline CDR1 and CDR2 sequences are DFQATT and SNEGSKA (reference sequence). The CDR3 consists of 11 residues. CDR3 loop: CPAHLLQPQHF. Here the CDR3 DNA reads TGCCCTGCGCATCTTCTTCAGCCCCAGCATTTT.

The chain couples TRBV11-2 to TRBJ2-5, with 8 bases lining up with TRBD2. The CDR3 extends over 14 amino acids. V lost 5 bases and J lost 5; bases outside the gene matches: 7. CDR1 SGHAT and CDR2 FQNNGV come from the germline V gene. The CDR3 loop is CASSPRLAWETQYF. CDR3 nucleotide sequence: TGTGCCAGCAGCCCCCGACTAGCGTGGGAGACCCAGTACTTC.

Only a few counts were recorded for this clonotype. The DNA for the CDR3 is TGTGCCAGCAGTTACCTTTCCCCCAGGGACGTCCAATACGAGCAGTACTTC. Its protein product is CASSYLSPRDVQYEQYF. V usage is TRBV6-2 or TRBV6-3 and J usage is TRBJ2-7; either TRBD1 or TRBD2 may supply D (5 bases each). Germline CDR1 and CDR2: MNHEY and SVGEGT. This CDR3 region has 17 residues. V dropped 2 bases and J dropped 4 bases, with 21 bases sitting between them.

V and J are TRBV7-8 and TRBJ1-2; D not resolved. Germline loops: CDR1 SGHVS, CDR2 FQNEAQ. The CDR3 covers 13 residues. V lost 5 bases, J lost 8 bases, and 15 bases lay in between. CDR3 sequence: CASSQGTSDGYTF. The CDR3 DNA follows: TGTGCCAGCAGCCAAGGCACCTCGGACGGCTACACCTTC.

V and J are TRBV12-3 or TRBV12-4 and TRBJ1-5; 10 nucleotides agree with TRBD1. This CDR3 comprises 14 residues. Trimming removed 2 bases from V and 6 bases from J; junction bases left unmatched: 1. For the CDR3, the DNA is TGTGCCAGCAGTTTATGGACAGGGGGTCAGCCCCAGCATTTT. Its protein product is CASSLWTGGQPQHF.

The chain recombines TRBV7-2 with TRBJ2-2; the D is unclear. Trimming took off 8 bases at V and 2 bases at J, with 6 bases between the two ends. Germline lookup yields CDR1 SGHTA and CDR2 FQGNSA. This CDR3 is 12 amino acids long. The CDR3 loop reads CASQRNTGELFF. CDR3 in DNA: TGTGCCAGCCAGCGCAACACCGGGGAGCTGTTTTTT.

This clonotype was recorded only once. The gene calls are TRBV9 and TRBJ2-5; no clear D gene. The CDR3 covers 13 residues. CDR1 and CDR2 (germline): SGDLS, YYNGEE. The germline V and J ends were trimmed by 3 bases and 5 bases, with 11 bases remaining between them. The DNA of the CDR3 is TGTGCCAGCAGCGCCCCCCCTTTGGAGACCCAGTACTTC. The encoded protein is CASSAPPLETQYF. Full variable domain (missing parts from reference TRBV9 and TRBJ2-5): DSGVTQTPKHLITATGQRVTLRCSPRSGDLSVYWYQQSLDQGLQFLIQYYNGEERAKGNILERFSAQQFPDLHSELNLSSLELGDSALYFCASSAPPLETQYFGPGTRLLVL.

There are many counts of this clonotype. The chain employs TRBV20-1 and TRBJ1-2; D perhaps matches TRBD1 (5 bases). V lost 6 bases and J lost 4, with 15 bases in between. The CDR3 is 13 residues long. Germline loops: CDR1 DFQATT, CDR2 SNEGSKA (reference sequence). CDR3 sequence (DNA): TGCAGTGCACCAGAGGACACATTCTATGGCTACACCTTC. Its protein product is CSAPEDTFYGYTF.

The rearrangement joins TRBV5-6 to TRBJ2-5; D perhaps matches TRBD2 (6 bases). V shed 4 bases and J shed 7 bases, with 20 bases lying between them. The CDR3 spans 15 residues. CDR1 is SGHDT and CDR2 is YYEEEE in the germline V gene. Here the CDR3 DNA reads TGTGCCAGCAGCCAACCCTCGGGGGTGGGATTGACCCAGTACTTC. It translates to CASSQPSGVGLTQYF. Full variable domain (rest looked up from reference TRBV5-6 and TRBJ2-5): DAGVTQSPTHLIKTRGQQVTLRCSPKSGHDTVSWYQQALGQGPQFIFQYYEEEERQRGNFPDRFSGHQFPNYSSELNVNALLLGDSALYLCASSQPSGVGLTQYFGPGTRLLVL.

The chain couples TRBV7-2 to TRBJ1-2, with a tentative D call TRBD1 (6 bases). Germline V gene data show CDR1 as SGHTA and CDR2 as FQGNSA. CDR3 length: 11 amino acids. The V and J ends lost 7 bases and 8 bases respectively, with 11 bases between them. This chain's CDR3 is CASTKGVGYTF. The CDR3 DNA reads TGTGCCAGCACTAAGGGGGTCGGCTACACCTTC.

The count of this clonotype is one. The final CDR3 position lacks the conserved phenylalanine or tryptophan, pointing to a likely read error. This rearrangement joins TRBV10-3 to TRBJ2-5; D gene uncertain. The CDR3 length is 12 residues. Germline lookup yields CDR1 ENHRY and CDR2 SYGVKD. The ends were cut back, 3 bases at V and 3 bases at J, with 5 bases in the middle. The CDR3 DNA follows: TGTGCCATCAGTGACACCGAAGAGACCCAGTACCTC. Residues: CAISDTEETQYL.

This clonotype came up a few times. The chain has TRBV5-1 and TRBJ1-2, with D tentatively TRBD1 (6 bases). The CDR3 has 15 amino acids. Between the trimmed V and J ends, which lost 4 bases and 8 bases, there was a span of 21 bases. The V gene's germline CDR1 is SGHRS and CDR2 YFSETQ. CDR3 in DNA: TGCGCCAGCAGCGTGGACCTCACCAGGGGTGGCGGCTACACCTTC. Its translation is CASSVDLTRGGGYTF.

The chain's CDR3 is CASSWTDRNTIYF. CDR3 bases: TGTGCCAGCAGCTGGACGGACCGAAACACCATATATTTT. The V and J genes are TRBV6-5 and TRBJ1-3, with D hard to call. The CDR3 covers 13 residues. Trimming pared 6 bases from V and 5 bases from J, leaving 11 bases between. CDR1 and CDR2 (germline): MNHEY, SVGAGI.

CDR3 coding DNA: TGTGCCAGCAGCTTGGAAACAGGGACAACCGGGGAGCTGTTTTTT. This codes for CASSLETGTTGELFF. The chain combines TRBV7-9 with TRBJ2-2; tentatively, D is TRBD1 (6 bases). Germline CDR1 SEHNR, CDR2 FQNEAQ (reference sequence). The germline V and J ends were trimmed by 3 bases and 5 bases, with 13 bases remaining between them. This CDR3 has 15 residues.

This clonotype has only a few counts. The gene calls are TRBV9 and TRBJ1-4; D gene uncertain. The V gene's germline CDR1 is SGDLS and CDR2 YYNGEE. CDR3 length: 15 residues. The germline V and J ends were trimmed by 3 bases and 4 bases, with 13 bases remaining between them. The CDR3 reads CASSEDRASNEKLFF. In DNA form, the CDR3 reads TGTGCCAGCAGCGAGGACCGTGCAAGTAATGAAAAACTGTTTTTT.

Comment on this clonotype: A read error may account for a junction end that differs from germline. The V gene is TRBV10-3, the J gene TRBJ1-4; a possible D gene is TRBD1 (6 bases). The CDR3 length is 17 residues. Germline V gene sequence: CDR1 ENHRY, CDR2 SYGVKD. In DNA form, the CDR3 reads TGTGCCAGCAGTTACCTGGGACAACTCTCAACTAATGAAAAACTGTTTTTT. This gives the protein CASSYLGQLSTNEKLFF.

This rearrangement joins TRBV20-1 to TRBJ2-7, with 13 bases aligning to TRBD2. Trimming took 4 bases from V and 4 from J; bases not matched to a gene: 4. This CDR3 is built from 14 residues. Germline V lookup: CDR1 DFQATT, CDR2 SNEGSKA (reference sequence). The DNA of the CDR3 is TGCAGTGCTACCGGGACTAGCGGGAAGTACGAGCAGTACTTC. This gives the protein CSATGTSGKYEQYF.

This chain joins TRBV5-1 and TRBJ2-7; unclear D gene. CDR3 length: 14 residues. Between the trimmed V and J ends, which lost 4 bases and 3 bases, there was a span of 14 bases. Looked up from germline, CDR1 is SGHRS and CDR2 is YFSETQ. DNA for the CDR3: TGCGCCAGCAGCGCACCGGGCTCCGACTACGAGCAGTACTTC. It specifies CASSAPGSDYEQYF.

This chain's CDR3 is CASSSATVSTEAFF. The CDR3 DNA is TGTGCCAGCAGTTCGGCTACAGTAAGCACTGAAGCTTTCTTT. The chain combines TRBV12-3 or TRBV12-4 with TRBJ1-1; D ambiguous. The CDR3 contains 14 residues. V was cut by 4 bases and J by 4 bases, with 13 bases left in between.

In DNA, the CDR3 is TGCAGCGTCCGGGACAGGGGCAATCAGCCCCAGCATTTT. Its protein product is CSVRDRGNQPQHF. The chain has TRBV29-1 and TRBJ1-5, with 9 nucleotides matching TRBD1. Per germline, CDR1 SQVTM and CDR2 ANQGSEA. The J segment lost 2 bases and the V segment lost 6 bases, leaving 2 bases of the junction unmatched. The CDR3 spans 13 residues.

This chain's CDR3 is CASSYDRAEEKLFF. CDR3 sequence (DNA): TGTGCCAGCAGTTACGACAGGGCCGAGGAAAAACTGTTTTTT. The chain carries TRBV2 and TRBJ1-4, with 7 bases identical to TRBD1. J gave up 8 bases and V 5 bases, and 8 bases lay outside the gene matches. Germline V CDR1 and CDR2: SNHLY, FYNNEI. The CDR3 covers 14 residues.

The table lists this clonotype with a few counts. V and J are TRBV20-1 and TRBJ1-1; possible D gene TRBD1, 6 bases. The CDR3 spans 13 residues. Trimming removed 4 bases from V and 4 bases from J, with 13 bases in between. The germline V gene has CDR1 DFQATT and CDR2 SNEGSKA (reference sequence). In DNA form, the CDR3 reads TGCAGTGCTACCGTTTTAGGGGGCACTGAAGCTTTCTTT. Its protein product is CSATVLGGTEAFF.

The CDR3 is CSVRGIMGLYEQYF. The CDR3 DNA reads TGCAGCGTTCGAGGGATCATGGGTTTGTACGAGCAGTACTTC. The chain employs TRBV29-1 and TRBJ2-7; a weak D match, TRBD2 (5 bases). The V end lost 5 bases, the J end lost 4 bases, and 18 bases lay between the germline ends. The V gene's germline CDR1 is SQVTM and CDR2 ANQGSEA. CDR3 length equals 14 residues.

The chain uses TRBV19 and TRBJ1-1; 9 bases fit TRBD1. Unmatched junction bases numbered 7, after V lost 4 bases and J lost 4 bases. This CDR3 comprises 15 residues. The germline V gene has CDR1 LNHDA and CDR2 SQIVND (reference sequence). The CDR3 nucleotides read TGTGCCAGTAGTAGGGGACAGGGTTTACGCACTGAAGCTTTCTTT. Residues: CASSRGQGLRTEAFF.

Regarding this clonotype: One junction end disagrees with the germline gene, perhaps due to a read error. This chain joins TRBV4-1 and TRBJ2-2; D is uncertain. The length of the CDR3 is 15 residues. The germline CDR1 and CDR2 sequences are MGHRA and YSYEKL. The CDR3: CASSHVAVGTEELFF. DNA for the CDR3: TGCGCCAGCAGCCACGTCGCGGTAGGAACCGAGGAGCTGTTTTTT.